These 5 T cell receptor beta chains share one sample of origin, sequenced in a study of beta chain features in type 1 diabetes. Whole-study results and caveats: A moderate, significant TCRB CDR3 shortening appeared in type 1 diabetes across four CD4+ subsets.

Every bit of the isolated RNA underwent reverse transcription, so sequencing read expressed TCRB transcripts. TCRdb's copy holds only in-frame clones and misses some; the assay was immunoSEQ multiplex PCR. The sample lists about 650,000 clones; around 12% were seen once. Their antigens remain unidentified. Sequenced material: naive CD4+ T cells from blood. The receptors derive from a man between 25 and 39 years old with type 1 diabetes.

This clone was recorded a few times. The chain carries TRBV5-1 and TRBJ1-2; the D gene is possibly TRBD1 (6 bases). The CDR3 totals 14 residues. V lost 2 bases and J 7 bases, leaving 15 bases between the germline ends. The V gene's germline CDR1 is SGHRS and CDR2 YFSETQ. The CDR3 DNA reads TGCGCCAGCAGCTTCGACAGGAGGCAAGGTGGCTACACCTTC. Translated, it gives CASSFDRRQGGYTF.

The table lists this clone with a few counts. The genes are TRBV30 and TRBJ1-2; D is uncertain. Germline assignment: CDR1 GTSNPN and CDR2 SVGIG (reference sequence). Trimming took off 4 bases at V and 8 bases at J, with 14 bases between the two ends. The CDR3 is 12 residues long. CDR3 in DNA: TGTGCCTGGACTAAACAAGGCGGGGGCTACACCTTC. It is translated as CAWTKQGGGYTF.

This chain joins TRBV27 and TRBJ1-2; D might be TRBD1 (6 bases). V was trimmed by 4 bases and J by 8 bases, leaving 20 bases between them. This CDR3 comprises 15 residues. Germline V gives CDR1 MNHEY, CDR2 SMNVEV (reference sequence). The CDR3 bases are TGTGCCAGCAGTTACCGGACAAGGGGGTCCCAGGGCTACACCTTC. Protein sequence: CASSYRTRGSQGYTF.

V gene TRBV28 combines with J gene TRBJ2-2; possible D gene TRBD1, 5 bases. Per the germline V gene, CDR1 is MDHEN and CDR2 is SYDVKM. The length of the CDR3 is 15 residues. Between the trimmed V and J ends, which lost 5 bases and 6 bases, there was a span of 16 bases. CDR3 in DNA: TGTGCCAGCAGTCAAGTATCAGGGTTCCCCGGGGAGCTGTTTTTT. Translation: CASSQVSGFPGELFF. The full variable domain, completed using reference TRBV28 and TRBJ2-2, is DVKVTQSSRYLVKRTGEKVFLECVQDMDHENMFWYRQDPGLGLRLIYFSYDVKMKEKGDIPEGYSVSREKKERFSLILESASTNQTSMYLCASSQVSGFPGELFFGEGSRLTVL.

The chain employs TRBV5-1 and TRBJ2-7; D may be TRBD2 (6 bases). The CDR3 is made up of 15 amino acids. In germline, CDR1 is SGHRS, CDR2 YFSETQ. V shed 5 bases and J shed 3 bases, with 18 bases lying between them. The CDR3 DNA follows: TGCGCCAGCAGTCTTGCCGCAGGGAGGAACTACGAGCAGTACTTC. Amino acids: CASSLAAGRNYEQYF. Variable domain in full (rest from reference TRBV5-1 and TRBJ2-7): KAGVTQTPRYLIKTRGQQVTLSCSPISGHRSVSWYQQTPGQGLQFLFEYFSETQRNKGNFPGRFSGRQFSNSRSEMNVSTLELGDSALYLCASSLAAGRNYEQYFGPGTRLTVT.